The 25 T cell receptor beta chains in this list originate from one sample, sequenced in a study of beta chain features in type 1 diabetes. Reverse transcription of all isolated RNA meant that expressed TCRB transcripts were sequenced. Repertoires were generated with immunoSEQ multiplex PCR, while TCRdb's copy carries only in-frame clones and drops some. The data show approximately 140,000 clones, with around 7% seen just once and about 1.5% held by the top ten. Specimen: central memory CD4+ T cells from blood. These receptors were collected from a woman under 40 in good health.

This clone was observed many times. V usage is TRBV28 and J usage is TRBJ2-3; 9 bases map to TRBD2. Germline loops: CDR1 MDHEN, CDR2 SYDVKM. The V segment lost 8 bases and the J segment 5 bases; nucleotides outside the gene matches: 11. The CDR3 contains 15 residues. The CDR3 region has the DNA TGTGCCAGCCGTTCGGTTCGCGGGAGGGTAGATACGCAGTATTTT. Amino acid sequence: CASRSVRGRVDTQYF.

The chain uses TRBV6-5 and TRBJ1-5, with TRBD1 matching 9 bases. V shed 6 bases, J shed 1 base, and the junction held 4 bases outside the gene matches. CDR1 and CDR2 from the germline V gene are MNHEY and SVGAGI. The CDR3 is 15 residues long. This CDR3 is CASRPGTGSNQPQHF. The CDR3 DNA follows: TGTGCCAGCAGGCCCGGGACAGGGAGCAATCAGCCCCAGCATTTT.

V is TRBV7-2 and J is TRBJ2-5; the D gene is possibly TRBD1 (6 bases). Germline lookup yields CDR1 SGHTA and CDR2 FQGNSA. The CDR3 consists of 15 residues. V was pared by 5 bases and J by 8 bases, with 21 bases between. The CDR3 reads CASSPDRTVAGTQYF. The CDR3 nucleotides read TGTGCCAGCAGCCCAGACAGGACAGTGGCTGGTACCCAGTACTTC. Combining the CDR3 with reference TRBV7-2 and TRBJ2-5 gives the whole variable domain GAGVSQSPSNKVTEKGKDVELRCDPISGHTALYWYRQSLGQGLEFLIYFQGNSAPDKSGLPSDRFSAERTGGSVSTLTIQRTQQEDSAVYLCASSPDRTVAGTQYFGPGTRLLVL.

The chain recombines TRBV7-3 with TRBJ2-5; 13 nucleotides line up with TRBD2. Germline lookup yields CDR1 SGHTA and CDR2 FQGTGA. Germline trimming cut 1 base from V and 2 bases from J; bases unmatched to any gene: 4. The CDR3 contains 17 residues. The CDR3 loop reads CASSLSGTSGNQETQYF. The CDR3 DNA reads TGTGCCAGCAGCTTAAGCGGGACTAGCGGGAATCAAGAGACCCAGTACTTC.

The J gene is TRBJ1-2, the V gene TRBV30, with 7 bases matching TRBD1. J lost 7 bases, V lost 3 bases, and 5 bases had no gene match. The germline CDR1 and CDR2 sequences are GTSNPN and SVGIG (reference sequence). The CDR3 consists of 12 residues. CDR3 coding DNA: TGTGCCTGGAGGAGGGGGCTCGGTGGCTACACCTTC. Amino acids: CAWRRGLGGYTF.

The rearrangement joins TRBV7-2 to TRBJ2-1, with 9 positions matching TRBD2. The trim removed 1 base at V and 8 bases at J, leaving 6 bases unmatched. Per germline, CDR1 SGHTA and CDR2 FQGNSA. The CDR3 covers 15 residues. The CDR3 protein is CASSLGSSGIDEQFF. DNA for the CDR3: TGTGCCAGCAGCTTAGGGTCTAGCGGGATTGATGAGCAGTTCTTC.

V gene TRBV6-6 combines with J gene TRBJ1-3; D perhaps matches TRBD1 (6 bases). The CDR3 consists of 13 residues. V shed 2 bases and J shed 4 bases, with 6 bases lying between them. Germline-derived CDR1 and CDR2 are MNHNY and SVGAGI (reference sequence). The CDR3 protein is CASSYDRGNTIYF. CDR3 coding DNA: TGTGCCAGCAGTTACGACAGGGGAAACACCATATATTTT.

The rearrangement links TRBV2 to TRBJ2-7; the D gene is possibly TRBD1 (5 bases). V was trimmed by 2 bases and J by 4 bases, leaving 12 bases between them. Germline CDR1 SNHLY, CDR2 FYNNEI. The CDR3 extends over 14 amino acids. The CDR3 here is CASSEQGSDYEQYF. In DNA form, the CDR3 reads TGTGCCAGCAGTGAACAGGGATCTGATTACGAGCAGTACTTC.

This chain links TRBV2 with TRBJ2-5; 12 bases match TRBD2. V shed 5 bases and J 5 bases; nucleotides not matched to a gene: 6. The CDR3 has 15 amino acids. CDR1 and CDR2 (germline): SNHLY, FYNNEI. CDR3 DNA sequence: TGTGCCAGCAGTCCCGGACTAGCGGGAATGGAGACCCAGTACTTC. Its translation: CASSPGLAGMETQYF.

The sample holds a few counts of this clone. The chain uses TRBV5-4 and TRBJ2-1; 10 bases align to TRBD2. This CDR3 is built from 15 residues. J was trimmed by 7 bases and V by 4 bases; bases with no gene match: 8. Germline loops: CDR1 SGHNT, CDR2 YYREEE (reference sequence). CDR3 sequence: CASSPPLAGSNEQFF. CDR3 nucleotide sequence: TGTGCCAGCAGCCCCCCACTAGCGGGGTCTAATGAGCAGTTCTTC. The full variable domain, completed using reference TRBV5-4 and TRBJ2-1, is ETGVTQSPTHLIKTRGQQVTLRCSSQSGHNTVSWYQQALGQGPQFIFQYYREEENGRGNFPPRFSGLQFPNYSSELNVNALELDDSALYLCASSPPLAGSNEQFFGPGTRLTVL.

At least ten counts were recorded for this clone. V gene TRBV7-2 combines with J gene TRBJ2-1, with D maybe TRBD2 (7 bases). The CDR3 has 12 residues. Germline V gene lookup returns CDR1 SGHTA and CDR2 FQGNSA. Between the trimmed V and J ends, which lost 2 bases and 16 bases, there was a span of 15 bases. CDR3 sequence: CASSLRGAYIFF. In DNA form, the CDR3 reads TGTGCCAGCAGCTTACGGGGGGCCTACATCTTCTTC.

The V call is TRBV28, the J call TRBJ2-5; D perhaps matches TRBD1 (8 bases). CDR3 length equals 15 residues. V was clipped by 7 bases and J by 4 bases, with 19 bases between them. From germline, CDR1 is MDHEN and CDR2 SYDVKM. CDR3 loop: CASNGQGGLRETQYF. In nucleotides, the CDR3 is TGTGCCAGCAACGGACAGGGAGGGTTGCGAGAGACCCAGTACTTC.

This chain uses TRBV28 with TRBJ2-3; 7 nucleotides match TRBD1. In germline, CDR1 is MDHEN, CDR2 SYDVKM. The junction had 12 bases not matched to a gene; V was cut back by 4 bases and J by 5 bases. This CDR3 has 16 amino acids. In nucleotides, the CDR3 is TGTGCCAGCAGTTACCCGACAGGGCTAACGGTAGATACGCAGTATTTT. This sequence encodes CASSYPTGLTVDTQYF.

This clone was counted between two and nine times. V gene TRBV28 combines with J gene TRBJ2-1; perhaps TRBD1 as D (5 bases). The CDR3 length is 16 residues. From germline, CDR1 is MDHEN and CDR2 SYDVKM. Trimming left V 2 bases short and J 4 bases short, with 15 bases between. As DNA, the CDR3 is TGTGCCAGCAGTTTACGCCCACCAAGGGGTTACAATGAGCAGTTCTTC. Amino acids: CASSLRPPRGYNEQFF. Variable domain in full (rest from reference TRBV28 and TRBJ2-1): DVKVTQSSRYLVKRTGEKVFLECVQDMDHENMFWYRQDPGLGLRLIYFSYDVKMKEKGDIPEGYSVSREKKERFSLILESASTNQTSMYLCASSLRPPRGYNEQFFGPGTRLTVL.

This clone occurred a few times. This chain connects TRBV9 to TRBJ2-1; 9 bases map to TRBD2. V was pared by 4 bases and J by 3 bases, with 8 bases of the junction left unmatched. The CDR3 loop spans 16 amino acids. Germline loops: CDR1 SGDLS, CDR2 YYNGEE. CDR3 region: CASSLTGTSFYNEQFF. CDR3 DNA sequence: TGTGCCAGCAGCCTTACCGGGACTAGCTTCTACAATGAGCAGTTCTTC. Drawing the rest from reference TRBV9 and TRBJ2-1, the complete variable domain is DSGVTQTPKHLITATGQRVTLRCSPRSGDLSVYWYQQSLDQGLQFLIQYYNGEERAKGNILERFSAQQFPDLHSELNLSSLELGDSALYFCASSLTGTSFYNEQFFGPGTRLTVL.

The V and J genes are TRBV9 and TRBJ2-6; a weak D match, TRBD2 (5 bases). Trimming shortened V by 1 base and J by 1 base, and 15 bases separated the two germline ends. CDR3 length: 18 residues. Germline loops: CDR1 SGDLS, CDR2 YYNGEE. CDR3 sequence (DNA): TGTGCCAGCAGCGTATCCGGGAATCGGGTGTCTGGGGCCAACGTCCTGACTTTC. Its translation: CASSVSGNRVSGANVLTF.

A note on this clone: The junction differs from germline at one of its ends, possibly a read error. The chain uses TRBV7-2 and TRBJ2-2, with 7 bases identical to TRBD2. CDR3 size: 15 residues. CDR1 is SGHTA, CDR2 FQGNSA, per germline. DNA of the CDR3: TGTGCCAGCAGCCTAGCGGCCTTAACAGGAGGGGAGCTGTTTTTT. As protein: CASSLAALTGGELFF.

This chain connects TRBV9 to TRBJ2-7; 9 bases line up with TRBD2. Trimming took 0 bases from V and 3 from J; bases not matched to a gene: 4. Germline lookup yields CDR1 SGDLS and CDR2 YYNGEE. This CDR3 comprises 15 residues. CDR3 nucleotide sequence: TGTGCCAGCAGCGTAGCCGCTAGCGGGATCTACGAGCAGTACTTC. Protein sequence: CASSVAASGIYEQYF.

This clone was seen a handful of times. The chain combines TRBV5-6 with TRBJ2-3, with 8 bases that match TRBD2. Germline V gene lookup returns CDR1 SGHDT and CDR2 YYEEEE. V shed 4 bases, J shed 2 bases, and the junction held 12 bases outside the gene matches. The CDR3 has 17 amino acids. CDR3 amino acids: CASSRITSGYFTDTQYF. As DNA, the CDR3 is TGTGCCAGCAGCCGGATTACTAGCGGTTATTTCACAGATACGCAGTATTTT. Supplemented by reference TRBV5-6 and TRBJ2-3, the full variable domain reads DAGVTQSPTHLIKTRGQQVTLRCSPKSGHDTVSWYQQALGQGPQFIFQYYEEEERQRGNFPDRFSGHQFPNYSSELNVNALLLGDSALYLCASSRITSGYFTDTQYFGPGTRLTVL.

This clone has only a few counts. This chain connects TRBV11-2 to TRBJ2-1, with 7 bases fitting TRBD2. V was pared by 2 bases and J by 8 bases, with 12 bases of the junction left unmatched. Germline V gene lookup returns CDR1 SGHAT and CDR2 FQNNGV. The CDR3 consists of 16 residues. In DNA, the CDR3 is TGTGCCAGCAGCTTATTTGGCGGGAGCGGTCTCGATGAGCAGTTCTTC. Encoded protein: CASSLFGGSGLDEQFF.

The CDR3 DNA is TGTGCCAGCAGTGAAGAGCCGGGACTAGCGGCCGACGCGTTCTCCTACGAGCAGTACTTC. Residues: CASSEEPGLAADAFSYEQYF. V gene TRBV6-1 combines with J gene TRBJ2-7; 11 nucleotides align to TRBD2. The CDR3 is 20 amino acids. The germline V gene has CDR1 MNHNS and CDR2 SASEGT. The trim removed 1 base at V and 0 bases at J, leaving 14 bases unmatched.

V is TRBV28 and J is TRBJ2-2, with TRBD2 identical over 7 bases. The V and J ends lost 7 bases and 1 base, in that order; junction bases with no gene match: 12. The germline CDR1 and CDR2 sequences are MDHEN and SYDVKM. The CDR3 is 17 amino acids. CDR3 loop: CASTPAAGLLNTGELFF. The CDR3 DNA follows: TGTGCCAGCACCCCCGCCGCGGGACTATTGAACACCGGGGAGCTGTTTTTT.

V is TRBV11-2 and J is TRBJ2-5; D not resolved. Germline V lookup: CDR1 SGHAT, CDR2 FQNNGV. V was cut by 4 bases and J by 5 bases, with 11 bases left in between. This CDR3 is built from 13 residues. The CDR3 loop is CASSSGLLETQYF. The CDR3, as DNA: TGTGCCAGCAGCTCCGGTCTGTTGGAGACCCAGTACTTC.

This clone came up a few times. CDR3 bases: TGTGCCAGCAGCCCTACTAGCGCGGGTAGCACAGATACGCAGTATTTT. Protein: CASSPTSAGSTDTQYF. V is TRBV4-2 and J is TRBJ2-3; 7 bases match TRBD2. Trimming at V came to 4 bases and at J to 0 bases, leaving 7 bases not matched to a gene. Germline CDR1 LGHNA, CDR2 YNFKEQ. This CDR3 contains 16 residues.

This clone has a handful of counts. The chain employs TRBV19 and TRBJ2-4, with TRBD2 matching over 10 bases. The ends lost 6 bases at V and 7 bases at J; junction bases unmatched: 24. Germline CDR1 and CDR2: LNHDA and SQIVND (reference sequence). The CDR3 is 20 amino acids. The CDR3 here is CASRTNQAGGPFLYRNIQYF. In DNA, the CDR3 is TGTGCCAGTAGAACGAACCAAGCGGGAGGGCCGTTTCTCTATCGGAACATTCAGTACTTC.